The 8 T cell receptor beta chains given below trace back to one sample, sequenced in a study of blood T cell repertoires in COVID-19. Profiled with immunoSEQ multiplex PCR; TCRdb holds only in-frame clones, not every one. The table lists around 200,000 clones, 80% to 90% of them singletons. Sequenced material: peripheral blood. These receptors were obtained from a man between 50 and 59 years old with active or convalescent COVID-19.

The chain couples TRBV27 to TRBJ1-1, with 7 bases fitting TRBD1. The CDR3 is made up of 15 amino acids. Per the germline V gene, CDR1 is MNHEY and CDR2 is SMNVEV (reference sequence). Trimming removed 3 bases from V and 5 bases from J; junction bases left unmatched: 9. CDR3 coding DNA: TGTGCCAGCAGTTTGTCGCCAGGGGGTCGAACTGAAGCTTTCTTT. Amino acids: CASSLSPGGRTEAFF.

A note on this clone: Other DNA sequences of this sample code for an identical CDR3. The chain is built from TRBV7-9 and TRBJ1-1; weak D call: TRBD1 (6 bases). In germline, CDR1 is SEHNR, CDR2 FQNEAQ (reference sequence). This CDR3 comprises 14 residues. V was cut by 1 base and J by 1 base, with 7 bases left in between. This chain's CDR3 is CASSLGGGNTEAFF. As DNA, the CDR3 is TGTGCCAGCAGCTTAGGAGGGGGGAACACTGAAGCTTTCTTT.

The chain couples TRBV7-9 to TRBJ2-7; possibly TRBD2 for D (5 bases). CDR3 size: 14 residues. The germline V and J ends were trimmed by 6 bases and 2 bases, with 14 bases remaining between them. CDR1 SEHNR and CDR2 FQNEAQ come from the germline V gene (reference sequence). The CDR3 is CASSWESAAYEQYF. CDR3 in DNA: TGTGCCAGCAGTTGGGAGAGCGCCGCCTACGAGCAGTACTTC.

This clone was recorded once. The V call is TRBV7-2, the J call TRBJ2-3; D is possibly TRBD2 (6 bases). Trimming stripped 3 bases from V and 4 bases from J, with 14 bases between. The germline V gene has CDR1 SGHTA and CDR2 FQGNSA. The CDR3 has 15 residues. CDR3 coding DNA: TGTGCCAGCAGCTTCCTCGGGACTCTTGCAGATACGCAGTATTTT. Its protein is CASSFLGTLADTQYF.

V and J are TRBV30 and TRBJ2-5, with a possible D match to TRBD1 (5 bases). CDR1 is GTSNPN and CDR2 is SVGIG in the germline V gene (reference sequence). The CDR3 is 14 residues long. Trimming took 0 bases from V and 5 from J, leaving 13 bases between them. CDR3 bases: TGTGCCTGGAGTGTACAGGACGGGCGGGAGACCCAGTACTTC. Its protein product is CAWSVQDGRETQYF.

V usage is TRBV19 and J usage is TRBJ2-7; 7 nucleotides agree with TRBD1. The CDR3 is made up of 13 amino acids. Per the germline V gene, CDR1 is LNHDA and CDR2 is SQIVND (reference sequence). J lost 3 bases, V lost 3 bases, and 2 bases had no gene match. The CDR3 DNA follows: TGTGCCAGTAGTATCCAGGGGGTCTACGAGCAGTACTTC. Its translation: CASSIQGVYEQYF.

CDR3 nucleotides: TGCGCCAGCAGTTCCTGGAGTACCCCAAGTGACACTGAAGCTTTCTTT. It specifies CASSSWSTPSDTEAFF. V gene TRBV5-1 combines with J gene TRBJ1-1; the D is unclear. The CDR3 covers 16 residues. Trimming stripped 5 bases from V and 3 bases from J, with 20 bases between. Germline V lookup: CDR1 SGHRS, CDR2 YFSETQ.

The J gene is TRBJ2-1, the V gene TRBV5-1, with 7 nucleotides matching TRBD1. CDR1 and CDR2 from the germline V gene are SGHRS and YFSETQ. The CDR3 spans 13 residues. Germline trimming cut 4 bases from V and 8 bases from J; bases unmatched to any gene: 6. The CDR3 region is CASSVNRGDEQFF. The CDR3, as DNA: TGCGCCAGCAGCGTGAACAGGGGCGATGAGCAGTTCTTC.